This T cell receptor beta chain came from a study of low-dose radiotherapy and immunotherapy resistance in tumors. Turning to the study itself: In Cohort 2, 1 Gy per fraction was delivered every two weeks, for a total of 13 Gy over 26 weeks.

There are 15 residues in the CDR3. Remarks on this clonotype: One end of the junction is discordant with germline, which a read error may explain.

Time point denoted: before trial treatment. The donors' treatment consisted of nivolumab, ipilimumab, aspirin, low-dose cyclophosphamide and low-dose radiotherapy. The patients who were eligible all carried advanced solid tumors that lacked tumor-infiltrating lymphocytes, meaning the tumors were TIL-negative. Alpha- and beta-chain coverage of first-strand cDNA came from TRAV- and TRBV-specific primers. TCRs were amplified for approximately 22 PCR cycles with a constant-region primer and V-primer adapter. With in vitro transcription, the isolated mRNA was amplified. TCRdb fed the reads into MiXCR, producing one record per CDR3 protein. The sample shows tens of thousands of distinct CDR3 sequences, around 18% of them seen only once.

The sequence was obtained from a male donor with prostate cancer. The chain couples TRBV5-3 to TRBJ1-6; TRBD1 might be the D (6 bases). TRBV5-3 is flagged as an ORF with uncertain function. Sequences were derived from PBMCs, sampled before treatment. This CDR3 reads CASSLKQGNNSPLHF. The CDR3 DNA reads TGTGCCAGCAGCTTGAAACAGGGAAATAATTCACCCCTCCACTTT.